Included here is one TCR beta chain sequence, with context. Its cognate antigen has yet to be identified. No qualities accompany the bases; no much larger clone lies one base away. TCRbeta CDR3 regions were amplified from genomic DNA using the immunoSEQ Assay, a bias-controlled multiplex PCR. As for how the authors treated the data: Nucleated cell counts per sample were estimated from amplification of reference gene primers within the assay. To quantify the absolute abundance of each unique TCRbeta CDR3 rearrangement, sequence reads were collapsed and filtered. For each sample, productive Simpson clonality was calculated by taking the square root of Simpson's diversity index across productive rearrangements. TCRdb's version of the immuneACCESS table is confined to in-frame rearrangements and falls short of the full clone set. An unresolved V gene accounts for under half of the shortfall where checked; the remainder is of unknown origin. V and J calls and clone size come straight from that table; D and trimming were deduced from the DNA. The sample table records approximately 100,000 clones; 84% of these occur just once. The ten largest clones represent 6.5% to 10% of the sample.

The collaborating institutions used their own protocols to collect whole blood in K2EDTA tubes. For TCRbeta analysis, collaborators shipped samples in one of three forms: frozen whole blood, isolated PBMCs, or DNA extracted from either of those sample types. This specimen belongs to a study of blood T cell repertoires in COVID-19 (dated by TCRdb to about 2020). Some background on the complete study: Collaborator samples came from the United States, Italy and Spain and covered acute and convalescent phases of COVID-19. Where available, HLA class I and class II types were obtained from metadata supplied by the sample provider rather than from assay-based typing. A freely available public database, intended as a resource for researchers studying the immune response to SARS-CoV-2, is where the repertoires were released. The prospective study material was composed of cDNA or gDNA derived from T cells, B-cell-depleted T cells, or PBMCs. A de-identified subject ID, COVID-19 status, age in years and sex were almost always included in the sample metadata. Subjects who had been exposed to COVID-19, were actively infected with it, or had recovered from it provided the deeply sampled blood TCRbeta repertoires that made up the dataset. The samples were drawn from the first 160 participants of the ongoing ImmuneRACE study and from about 1,200 subjects provided by 6 global collaborators. Here is what the overall study found, with its caveats: Clinical and demographic metadata were provided uncurated, with the amount varying by source and participant.

For CDR1 and CDR2, the germline V gene lists SGHVS and FNYEAQ. At the junction V is shortened by 2 bases and J by 0 bases; bases outside the gene matches: 5. The CDR3 holds 19 amino acids from the cysteine to the phenylalanine. Just CDR3 DNA is preserved here, 57 bases in frame from base 1. The sample was peripheral blood. The chain uses TRBV7-6 and TRBJ2-6; 12 bases in the junction line up with TRBD1. This receptor was taken from a woman older than 75 with active or convalescent COVID-19. Read as DNA, the sequence is TGTGCCAGCAGCTTACTCGGGACAGGGGGCGGCTCTGGGGCCAACGTCCTGACTTTC. This yields the protein CASSLLGTGGGSGANVLTF.